The 6 T cell receptor beta chains given below trace back to one sample, sequenced in a study of T cells expressing NK-cell markers. TCRdb re-analyzed the 5' RACE reads; it lists each CDR3 protein once, without DNA. The sample has 250,000 to 300,000 distinct CDR3 sequences, and its top ten clones hold about 0.4%. Input material: blood T cells: a sorted CD56 or NKG2C T cell subset, CD4+ or CD8+ T cells, or bulk PBMC T cells (not recorded which). The receptors derive from a man between 18 and 29 years old in good health.

J is TRBJ2-7 and V is TRBV18; lacking DNA, the TRBD1 call made by TCRdb goes unchecked. The CDR3 has 14 residues. Germline CDR1 KGHSH, CDR2 LQKENI. Here the CDR3 reads CASSPFDRVNEQYF.

V and J are TRBV12-3 or TRBV12-4 and TRBJ1-5; TCRdb selects TRBD1, and the lack of DNA leaves this call unchecked. The CDR3 runs to 15 residues. CDR3 amino acids: CASSTDGTASQPQHF.

This rearrangement joins TRBV29-1 to TRBJ2-5; the TRBD1 assignment by TCRdb is unverifiable without DNA. Germline V gene lookup returns CDR1 SQVTM and CDR2 ANQGSEA. This CDR3 comprises 13 residues. The CDR3 loop is CSVDSGSGETQYF.

The chain recombines TRBV20-1 with TRBJ2-3; the TCRdb D gene call, TRBD2, has no DNA to confirm it. Per germline, CDR1 DFQATT and CDR2 SNEGSKA (reference sequence). The CDR3 length is 15 residues. The CDR3 is CSARPLAGGPDTQYF.

The J gene is TRBJ2-1, the V gene TRBV29-1; the TCRdb D gene call, TRBD1, has no DNA to confirm it. The germline CDR1 and CDR2 sequences are SQVTM and ANQGSEA. The CDR3 is 13 residues long. CDR3 protein: CSVGQGTYNEQFF.

The chain carries TRBV20-1 and TRBJ1-5; TCRdb picks TRBD1, but there is no DNA to check that call. From germline, CDR1 is DFQATT and CDR2 SNEGSKA (reference sequence). This CDR3 is built from 19 residues. The CDR3 region is CSARDLKDRALYSNQPQHF.